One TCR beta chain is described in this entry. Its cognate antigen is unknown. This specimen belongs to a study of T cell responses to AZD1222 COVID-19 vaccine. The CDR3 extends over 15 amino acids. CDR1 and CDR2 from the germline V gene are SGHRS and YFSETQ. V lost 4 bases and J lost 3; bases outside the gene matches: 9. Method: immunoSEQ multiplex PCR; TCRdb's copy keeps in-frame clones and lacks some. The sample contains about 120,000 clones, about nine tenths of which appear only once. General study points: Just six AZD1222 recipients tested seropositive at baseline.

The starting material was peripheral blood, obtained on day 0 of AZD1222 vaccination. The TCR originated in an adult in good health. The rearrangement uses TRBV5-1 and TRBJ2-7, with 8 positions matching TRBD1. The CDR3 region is CASSVAGTGVYEQYF. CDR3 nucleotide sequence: TGCGCCAGCAGCGTGGCCGGGACAGGCGTCTACGAGCAGTACTTC.